The present T cell receptor (beta chain) was sequenced within a study of CD8 T cells in Susac syndrome. RNA was extracted with the RNeasy kit, and a quantity of about 0.45 to 1 ug was reverse transcribed using random hexamers. TCRdb called the immunoSEQ multiplex PCR reads again in MiXCR, with one record for every CDR3 protein. This sample carries 100,000 or so distinct CDR3 sequences, about nine tenths of them seen once, and the ten largest clones take over 0.12%. Sequences were obtained from CD4+ T cells from PBMCs. The receptor's source is a human donor in good health.

CDR3 in amino acids: CASILDGNTEAFF. CDR3 bases: TGTGCCAGCATCCTGGACGGAAACACTGAAGCTTTCTTT. V gene TRBV6-2 or TRBV6-3 combines with J gene TRBJ1-1; D is unresolved. The V end was cut by 7 bases, the J end by 2 bases, with 11 bases between. From germline, CDR1 is MNHEY and CDR2 SVGEGT. The CDR3 has 13 amino acids.